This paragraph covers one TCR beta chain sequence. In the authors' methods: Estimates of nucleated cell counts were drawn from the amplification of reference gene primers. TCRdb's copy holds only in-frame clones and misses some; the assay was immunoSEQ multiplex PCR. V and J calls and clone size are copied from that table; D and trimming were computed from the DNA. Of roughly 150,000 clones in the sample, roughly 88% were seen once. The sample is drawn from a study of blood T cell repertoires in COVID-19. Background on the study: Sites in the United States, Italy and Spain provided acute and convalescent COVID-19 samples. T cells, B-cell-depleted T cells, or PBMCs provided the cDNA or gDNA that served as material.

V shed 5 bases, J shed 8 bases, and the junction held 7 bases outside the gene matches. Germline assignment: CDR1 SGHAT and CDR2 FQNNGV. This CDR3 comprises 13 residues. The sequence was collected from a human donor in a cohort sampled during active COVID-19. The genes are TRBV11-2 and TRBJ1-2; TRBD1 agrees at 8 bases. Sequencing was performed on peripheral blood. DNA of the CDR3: TGTGCCAGCAGCCCGCAGGACAGGGTGGGCTACACCTTC. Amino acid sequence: CASSPQDRVGYTF.